This passage covers 19 T cell receptor beta chains from one sample sequenced in a study of shared clonotypes between healthy human individuals. Libraries were prepared by immunoSEQ multiplex PCR; TCRdb keeps only in-frame clonotypes and omits some of them. The repertoire holds hundreds of thousands of clones, with about 80% as singletons. The specimen sequenced was memory CD4+ T cells sorted from blood. Sample subset: CD45RA-negative fraction. The receptors were gathered from a woman in her 30s in good health.

The chain is built from TRBV19 and TRBJ1-5, with D uncertain. Trimming shortened V by 7 bases and J by 1 base, and 8 bases separated the two germline ends. Germline V gives CDR1 LNHDA, CDR2 SQIVND (reference sequence). The CDR3 loop spans 13 amino acids. The CDR3 loop reads CASIGLSNQPQHF. Written as DNA, the CDR3 is TGTGCCAGTATCGGGTTAAGCAATCAGCCCCAGCATTTT.

This clone appeared a few times. The chain uses TRBV4-2 and TRBJ2-7, with D unclear. V lost 4 bases to trimming and J lost 4 bases, with 17 bases between them. Germline V gene sequence: CDR1 LGHNA, CDR2 YNFKEQ. The CDR3 extends over 15 amino acids. CDR3 region: CASSRLSKSPYEQYF. CDR3 in DNA: TGTGCCAGCAGCCGGCTCTCGAAATCGCCGTACGAGCAGTACTTC.

To note about this clone: In the same sample, other DNA sequences code for this CDR3. J is TRBJ2-7 and V is TRBV7-9, with D possibly TRBD1 on 6 matching bases. The V end lost 4 bases, the J end lost 4 bases, and 8 bases lay between the germline ends. Germline loops: CDR1 SEHNR, CDR2 FQNEAQ (reference sequence). CDR3 size: 12 residues. The DNA for the CDR3 is TGTGCCAGCAGCTCACAGGGATACGAGCAGTACTTC. Translating it yields CASSSQGYEQYF.

V gene TRBV5-1 combines with J gene TRBJ1-5; no firm D call. The CDR3 is 14 amino acids. Germline loops: CDR1 SGHRS, CDR2 YFSETQ. The V gene lost 0 bases and the J gene lost 9 bases, with 13 bases spanning the gap. For the CDR3, the DNA is TGCGCCAGCAGCTTGGGGACGGGCGCGGGGCCCCAGCATTTT. Translating gives CASSLGTGAGPQHF.

The V gene is TRBV30, the J gene TRBJ2-7; D is tentatively TRBD1 or TRBD2 (5 bases each). V dropped 7 bases and J dropped 2 bases, with 15 bases sitting between them. Looked up from germline, CDR1 is GTSNPN and CDR2 is SVGIG (reference sequence). The CDR3 consists of 13 residues. The CDR3 sequence: CALIRDGAYEQYF. Here the CDR3 DNA reads TGTGCCTTAATCCGGGACGGAGCCTACGAGCAGTACTTC.

The chain couples TRBV27 to TRBJ1-1; TRBD1 aligns across 9 bases. The CDR3 loop spans 12 amino acids. In germline, CDR1 is MNHEY, CDR2 SMNVEV (reference sequence). V trimming: 5 bases; J trimming: 7 bases; junction bases outside the gene matches: 2. CDR3 amino acids: CASSQTGGEAFF. The CDR3 nucleotides read TGTGCCAGCAGTCAGACAGGGGGTGAAGCTTTCTTT.

The CDR3 nucleotides are TGTGCCTGGAGACCAAGCGAGAAACTAGCCGAAGCTTTCTTT. As protein: CAWRPSEKLAEAFF. V usage is TRBV30 and J usage is TRBJ1-1; D remains unclear. Germline CDR1 reads GTSNPN; CDR2 reads SVGIG (reference sequence). This CDR3 has 14 residues. V was clipped by 3 bases and J by 8 bases, with 19 bases between them. The entire variable domain, with the rest obtained from reference TRBV30 and TRBJ1-1, is as follows: SQTIHQWPATLVQPVGSPLSLECTVEGTSNPNLYWYRQAAGRGLQLLFYSVGIGQISSEVPQNLSASRPQDRQFILSSKKLLLSDSGFYLCAWRPSEKLAEAFFGQGTRLTVV.

This chain links TRBV2 with TRBJ1-5; the D is unclear. The CDR3 covers 12 residues. In germline, CDR1 is SNHLY, CDR2 FYNNEI. Trimming left V 5 bases short and J 4 bases short, with 6 bases between. The CDR3 here is CASSSANQPQHF. The CDR3 bases are TGTGCCAGCAGTTCCGCTAATCAGCCCCAGCATTTT.

V gene TRBV7-9 combines with J gene TRBJ1-2; D is uncertain. Trimming stripped 2 bases from V and 7 bases from J, with 17 bases between. Germline loops: CDR1 SEHNR, CDR2 FQNEAQ (reference sequence). The CDR3 has 15 amino acids. This CDR3 is CASSLTAPTGGGYTF. The CDR3 DNA reads TGTGCCAGCAGCTTAACGGCCCCAACGGGAGGTGGCTACACCTTC.

J is TRBJ2-6 and V is TRBV6-1; D might be TRBD2 (5 bases). This CDR3 has 15 amino acids. V shed 10 bases and J shed 3 bases, with 16 bases lying between them. From germline, CDR1 is MNHNS and CDR2 SASEGT. CDR3 sequence reads: CATRDLGFGANVLTF. As DNA, the CDR3 is TGTGCCACCCGGGATTTGGGTTTTGGGGCCAACGTCCTGACTTTC.

The chain combines TRBV2 with TRBJ2-2; TRBD1 agrees at 7 bases. The CDR3 has 14 residues. Germline V gives CDR1 SNHLY, CDR2 FYNNEI. Trimming removed 6 bases from V and 5 bases from J; junction bases left unmatched: 6. The CDR3 sequence is CASRAGTATGELFF. The CDR3 DNA reads TGTGCCAGCAGAGCCGGGACAGCGACCGGGGAGCTGTTTTTT.

This chain links TRBV13 with TRBJ1-5; the D gene is possibly TRBD1 (5 bases). Trimming shortened V by 11 bases and J by 1 base, and 27 bases separated the two germline ends. Germline CDR1 and CDR2: PRHDT and FYEKMQ (reference sequence). CDR3 size: 18 residues. CDR3 sequence (DNA): TGTGCCCGAACCAACCAGGTGGGACGGCTGACCAGCAATCAGCCCCAGCATTTT. It specifies CARTNQVGRLTSNQPQHF.

V is TRBV27 and J is TRBJ2-1; 8 bases fit TRBD2. This CDR3 contains 13 residues. Germline trimming cut 3 bases from V and 9 bases from J; bases unmatched to any gene: 4. Looked up from germline, CDR1 is MNHEY and CDR2 is SMNVEV (reference sequence). CDR3 coding DNA: TGTGCCAGCAGTTTTAGGACTAGCAGTGAGCAGTTCTTC. It encodes CASSFRTSSEQFF.

The chain uses TRBV7-4 and TRBJ1-5, with TRBD1 matching over 7 bases. The CDR3 runs 17 residues. V trimming: 2 bases; J trimming: 6 bases; junction bases outside the gene matches: 13. CDR1 SGHVT and CDR2 SQSDAQ come from the germline V gene. The DNA for the CDR3 is TGTGCCAGCAGCTTATTCCATCGACAGGGTCAGGCTCAGCCCCAGCATTTT. Translating it yields CASSLFHRQGQAQPQHF.

Remarks on this clone: Given a much more abundant clone one base away, this may be a read error. The chain couples TRBV5-1 to TRBJ2-1, with TRBD1 matching over 9 bases. The junction had 5 bases not matched to a gene; V was cut back by 3 bases and J by 4 bases. Germline V gives CDR1 SGHRS, CDR2 YFSETQ. CDR3 length equals 15 residues. CDR3 in amino acids: CASSWGDRDYNEQFF. CDR3 DNA: TGCGCCAGCAGCTGGGGGGACAGGGATTACAATGAGCAGTTCTTC.

With regard to this clone: Sequence at one end of the junction differs from germline and may be a read error. The chain recombines TRBV10-3 with TRBJ2-7; 16 bases line up with TRBD2. The CDR3 consists of 12 residues. Germline lookup yields CDR1 ENHRY and CDR2 SYGVKD. In nucleotides, the CDR3 is TGTGCCATCAGCGCCGGGACTAGCGGGAGGGCCTTC. This codes for CAISAGTSGRAF.

The chain couples TRBV29-1 to TRBJ1-1; perhaps TRBD1 as D (6 bases). The CDR3 is made up of 14 amino acids. The V end lost 7 bases, the J end lost 3 bases, and 18 bases lay between the germline ends. Per germline, CDR1 SQVTM and CDR2 ANQGSEA. The CDR3 DNA follows: TGCAGCGCCCTTAAGCAGGGGAGGGACACTGAAGCTTTCTTT. Amino acid sequence: CSALKQGRDTEAFF.

This chain joins TRBV5-4 and TRBJ2-1; TRBD1 aligns across 8 bases. This CDR3 region has 15 residues. The V and J ends lost 0 bases and 8 bases, in that order; junction bases with no gene match: 7. CDR1 and CDR2 (germline): SGHNT, YYREEE (reference sequence). CDR3 loop: CASSLASRGLDEQFF. CDR3 DNA sequence: TGTGCCAGCAGCTTGGCTAGCAGGGGGCTCGATGAGCAGTTCTTC.

V is TRBV21-1 and J is TRBJ1-5; whether TRBD1, the table's D call, matches the DNA was not checked. TRBV21-1 is deemed a pseudogene. This CDR3 comprises 16 residues. The CDR3 here is CASSKGAGGSNQPQHF. CDR3 DNA sequence: TGTGCCAGCAGCAAAGGGGCAGGGGGAAGCAATCAGCCCCAGCATTTT.